The clone carrying this T cell receptor beta chain came up a few times. What it binds is unknown. It was with 60 Vbeta and 13 Jbeta primers that the PCR ran. Original processing notes: It was a later analysis that counted about 80 million unique TCR beta chains, of which around 11 million were shared. The repertoire was sequenced with immunoSEQ multiplex PCR; TCRdb's copy has only in-frame clones and lacks some. The V and J calls and clone size were taken over from that table, and D and trimming were inferred from the DNA. The sample consists of 100,000 to 150,000 clones, 70% to 80% of them appearing once. The V and J ends lost 6 bases and 2 bases, in that order; junction bases with no gene match: 5. The CDR3 is made up of 14 amino acids. Germline assignment: CDR1 SGHTA and CDR2 FQGTGA. The record originates from a study of cytomegalovirus exposure and HLA in healthy donors. Study results and caveats: Solely CMV serostatus was available to characterize immune exposure. Most of the CMV-associated TCR beta chains (in a later analysis) appeared to be HLA-restricted.

The chain carries TRBV7-3 and TRBJ2-7; 9 bases align to TRBD2. The sequenced sample was PBMCs. This clonotype originated in a man aged 40-49 years in good health and CMV-seropositive. Here the CDR3 DNA reads TGTGCCAGCAGTTTTAGCGGGGGTCCCTACGAGCAGTACTTC. Its protein is CASSFSGGPYEQYF.